The clone carrying this T cell receptor (beta chain) has a count of ten or more. Germline loops: CDR1 DFQATT, CDR2 SNEGSKA (reference sequence). This CDR3 has 14 residues. The trim removed 6 bases at V and 7 bases at J, leaving 11 bases unmatched. This entry belongs to a study of T cells in Graves' hyperthyroidism and ophthalmopathy. TCR beta CDR3 sequences were amplified from RNA transcripts. Primed by the HTBI set, a first-round RT-PCR was run on the TCR CDR3. TCRdb re-called the multiplex PCR reads through MiXCR, storing one row per CDR3 protein. The table has roughly 570,000 distinct CDR3 sequences, 15% to 19% seen once.

The chain is built from TRBV20-1 and TRBJ2-1; TRBD2 matches 8 bases. This sequence was found in a woman aged 25 to 39 with Graves' hyperthyroidism. Sequencing used blood. In DNA, the CDR3 is TGCAGTGCCCATACCGGGACTAGTTGGAATGAGCAGTTCTTC. This sequence encodes CSAHTGTSWNEQFF.